The rows below give T cell receptor beta chains drawn from one sample of a study of Ad26.COV2.S vaccination and SARS-CoV-2 variants. Repertoires were generated with immunoSEQ multiplex PCR, while TCRdb's copy carries only in-frame clones and drops some. The table lists approximately 340,000 clones, roughly 94% of them singletons. Sequencing used peripheral blood, obtained after recovery from COVID-19. These receptor sequences come from a human donor who had recovered from COVID-19. Each CDR3 is given with its conserved first and last residue. D genes are given only for firm matches. Clone size is given for some rows only: seen once, a few or many times, or a class if the clone is expanded.

>TRBJ1-2|.|TRBV7-9|.
TGTGCCAGCAGCGGACCGGGACGGCGGGCGGAGGCTGGCTACACCTTC
CASSGPGRRAEAGYTF
>TRBJ1-5|.|TRBV2|.
TGTGCCAGCAGTGGGGGGACAATAATCAATCAGCCCCAGCATTTT
CASSGGTIINQPQHF
>TRBJ1-2|TRBD1|TRBV6-6|.
TGTGCCAGCAGTTACTCGAGGACAGGAGCGAACTATGGCTACACCTTC
CASSYSRTGANYGYTF
>TRBJ1-5|.|TRBV7-2|.
TGTGCCAGCAGCCCTCGTATTGTCGGATTGGGTCAGCCCCAGCATTTT
CASSPRIVGLGQPQHF
>TRBJ1-1|.|TRBV6-5|.
TGTGCCAGCGGTAGAGGATCCTCGAACACTGAAGCTTTCTTT
CASGRGSSNTEAFF
>TRBJ1-6|.|TRBV4-1|.
TGCGCCAGCAGCCAAGATCGGCCGGCAGTCCATAATTCACCCCTCCACTTT
CASSQDRPAVHNSPLHF
>TRBJ1-2|.|TRBV6-5|few
TGTGCCAGCAGGGGACAACATGGCTACACCTTC
CASRGQHGYTF
>TRBJ2-7|.|TRBV2|once
TGTGCCAGCAGGATACTACAGCATCTCATGAGCTTCGAGCAGTACTTC
CASRILQHLMSFEQYF
>TRBJ1-2|.|TRBV19|.
TGTGCCAGTAGCCAGCCGCTAATACGGGGCTACACCTTC
CASSQPLIRGYTF
>TRBJ2-1|.|TRBV7-9|.
TGTGCCAGCAGCTTAGGCGGGGGCGGAGATGAGCAGTTCTTC
CASSLGGGGDEQFF
>TRBJ2-3|TRBD1|TRBV11-3|once
TGTGCCAGCAGCTTAGGCAGGGGGCATGAAGATACGCAGTATTTT
CASSLGRGHEDTQYF
>TRBJ2-7|TRBD2|TRBV4-2|.
TGTGCCAGCAGCCCAGCCGGGACTAGTGGGTACGAGCAGTACTTC
CASSPAGTSGYEQYF
>TRBJ2-2|TRBD2|TRBV23-1|.
TGCGCCAGCAGTCAATCGATCCTAGCGGGGGGCCCTTTCAACACCGGGGAGCTGTTTTTT
CASSQSILAGGPFNTGELFF
>TRBJ2-1|.|TRBV2|.
TGTGCCAGCAGTGAAGTGGGAGGATATGAGCAGTTCTTC
CASSEVGGYEQFF
>TRBJ1-2|.|TRBV3-1/TRBV3-2|.
TGTGCCAGCAGCCAAGGGGTGCTGGGGGATGGCTACACCTTC
CASSQGVLGDGYTF
>TRBJ2-7|.|TRBV6-5|.
TGTGCCAGCAGGGAGCCGCAGGACCACGAGCAGTACTTC
CASREPQDHEQYF
>TRBJ1-2|.|TRBV19|.
TGTGCCAGTAATGCGGGCCTTTATGGCTACACCTTC
CASNAGLYGYTF
>TRBJ1-1|.|TRBV18|.
TGTGCCAGCTCACAGTCGGACAATACTGAAGCTTTCTTT
CASSQSDNTEAFF
>TRBJ1-3|TRBD1|TRBV11-2|.
TGTGCCAGCAGCCAAAGACAGGGGATCGGAAACACCATATATTTT
CASSQRQGIGNTIYF
>TRBJ1-2|.|TRBV7-9|.
TGTGCCAGCAGCTCAGTTAGGACAGCCAACTATGGCTACACCTTC
CASSSVRTANYGYTF
>TRBJ2-1|.|TRBV19|.
TGTGCCAGTAGTCCGGGGTACAATGAGCAGTTCTTC
CASSPGYNEQFF
>TRBJ2-7|TRBD1|TRBV15|.
TGTGCCACCGGTCTGGTACGACAGGGGAGTGAGCAGTACTTC
CATGLVRQGSEQYF
>TRBJ1-2|.|TRBV6-5|.
TGTGCCAGCAGTCCTACGGTGCTAGCTGGCTACACCTTC
CASSPTVLAGYTF
>TRBJ1-2|.|TRBV5-6|.
TGTGCCAGCAGCTTTGCGGGCGGCGGCTACACCTTC
CASSFAGGGYTF
>TRBJ1-2|.|TRBV5-1|.
TGCGCCAGCAGCTTCGACAGAACCTATGGCTACACCTTC
CASSFDRTYGYTF
>TRBJ1-5|.|TRBV3-1/TRBV3-2|.
TGTGCCAGCAGCCAAGGGGGTCGGCCCCAGCATTTT
CASSQGGRPQHF
>TRBJ2-2|.|TRBV6-5|once
TGTGCCGGGGGGAGGAACACCGGGGAGCTGTTTTTT
CAGGRNTGELFF
>TRBJ1-6|.|TRBV2|.
TGTGCCAGCAGTGATCCCCCTAATTATAATTCACCCCTCCACTTT
CASSDPPNYNSPLHF
>TRBJ2-7|TRBD1|TRBV11-2|.
TGTGCCAGCAGCGCCCAAGGACAGGGGGCCACCTACGAGCAGTACTTC
CASSAQGQGATYEQYF
>TRBJ2-2|.|TRBV11-2|.
TGTGCCAGCAGCTTAGATCTGCAGGCGAACACCGGGGAGCTGTTTTTT
CASSLDLQANTGELFF
>TRBJ2-5|TRBD2|TRBV7-6|.
TGTGCCAGCAGCAACCGACTAGCGGGGCACCAAGAGACCCAGTACTTC
CASSNRLAGHQETQYF
>TRBJ1-5|.|TRBV5-6|once
TGTGCCAGCAGCTCAGGACAGAAAAATCAGCCCCAGCATTTT
CASSSGQKNQPQHF
>TRBJ1-2|.|TRBV2|once
TGTGCCAGCAGTCCCCGGGGTAACTATGGCTACACCTTC
CASSPRGNYGYTF